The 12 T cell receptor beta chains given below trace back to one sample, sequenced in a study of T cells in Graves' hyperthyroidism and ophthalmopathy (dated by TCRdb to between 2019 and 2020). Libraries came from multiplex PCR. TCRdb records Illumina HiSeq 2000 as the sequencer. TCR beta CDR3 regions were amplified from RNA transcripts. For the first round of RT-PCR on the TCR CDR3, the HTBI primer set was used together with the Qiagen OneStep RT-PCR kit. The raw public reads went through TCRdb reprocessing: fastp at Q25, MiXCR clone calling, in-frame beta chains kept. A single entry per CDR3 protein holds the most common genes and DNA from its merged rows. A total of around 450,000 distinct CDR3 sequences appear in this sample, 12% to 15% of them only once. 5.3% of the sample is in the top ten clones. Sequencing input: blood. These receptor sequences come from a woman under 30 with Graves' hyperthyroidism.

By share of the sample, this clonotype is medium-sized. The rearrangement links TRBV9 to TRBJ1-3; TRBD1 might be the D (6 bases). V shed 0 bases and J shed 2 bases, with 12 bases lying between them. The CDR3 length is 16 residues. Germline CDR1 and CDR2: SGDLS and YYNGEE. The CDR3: CASSVDQGLAGNTIYF. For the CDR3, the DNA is TGTGCCAGCAGCGTAGATCAGGGGTTGGCTGGAAACACCATATATTTT. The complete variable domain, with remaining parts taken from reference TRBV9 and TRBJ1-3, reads DSGVTQTPKHLITATGQRVTLRCSPRSGDLSVYWYQQSLDQGLQFLIQYYNGEERAKGNILERFSAQQFPDLHSELNLSSLELGDSALYFCASSVDQGLAGNTIYFGEGSWLTVV.

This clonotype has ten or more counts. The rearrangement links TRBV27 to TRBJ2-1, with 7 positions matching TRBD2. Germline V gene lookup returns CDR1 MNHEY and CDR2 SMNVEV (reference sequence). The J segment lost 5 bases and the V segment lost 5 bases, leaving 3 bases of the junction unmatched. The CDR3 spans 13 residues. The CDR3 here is CASSGLADNEQFF. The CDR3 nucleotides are TGTGCCAGCAGTGGGCTAGCGGACAATGAGCAGTTCTTC.

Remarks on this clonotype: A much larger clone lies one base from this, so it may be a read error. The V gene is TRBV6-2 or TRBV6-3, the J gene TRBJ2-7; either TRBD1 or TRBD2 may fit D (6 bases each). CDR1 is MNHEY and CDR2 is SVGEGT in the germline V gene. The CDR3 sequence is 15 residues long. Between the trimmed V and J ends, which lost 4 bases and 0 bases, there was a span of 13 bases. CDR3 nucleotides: TGTGCCAGCAGTTTAATCGGGGGCCTCTCCTACGAGCAGTACTTC. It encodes CASSLIGGLSYEQYF.

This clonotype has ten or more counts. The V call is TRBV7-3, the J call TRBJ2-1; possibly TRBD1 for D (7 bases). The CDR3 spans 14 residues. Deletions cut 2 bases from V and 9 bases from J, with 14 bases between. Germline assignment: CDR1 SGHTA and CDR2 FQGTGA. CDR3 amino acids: CASSLRGTASEQFF. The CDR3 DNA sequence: TGTGCCAGCAGCTTACGGGGGACAGCGAGTGAGCAGTTCTTC.

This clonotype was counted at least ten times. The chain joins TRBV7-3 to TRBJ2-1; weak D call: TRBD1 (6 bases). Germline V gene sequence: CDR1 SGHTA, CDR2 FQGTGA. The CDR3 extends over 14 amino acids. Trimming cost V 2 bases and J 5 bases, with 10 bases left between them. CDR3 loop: CASSLSGQHNEQFF. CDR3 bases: TGTGCCAGCAGCTTATCGGGACAACACAATGAGCAGTTCTTC.

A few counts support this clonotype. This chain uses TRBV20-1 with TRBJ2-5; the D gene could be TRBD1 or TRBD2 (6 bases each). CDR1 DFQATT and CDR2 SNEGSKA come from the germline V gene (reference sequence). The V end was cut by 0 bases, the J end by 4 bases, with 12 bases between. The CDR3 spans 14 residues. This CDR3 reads CSARDGGGGETQYF. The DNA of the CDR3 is TGCAGTGCTAGAGATGGTGGAGGGGGAGAGACCCAGTACTTC.

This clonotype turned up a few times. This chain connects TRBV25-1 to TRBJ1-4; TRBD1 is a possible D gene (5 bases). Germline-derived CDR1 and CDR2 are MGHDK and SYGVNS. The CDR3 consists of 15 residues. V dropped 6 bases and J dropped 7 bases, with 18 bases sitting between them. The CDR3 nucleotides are TGTGCCAGCAGCGAAGGAGGGGCAGATCTTGAAAAACTGTTTTTT. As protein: CASSEGGADLEKLFF.

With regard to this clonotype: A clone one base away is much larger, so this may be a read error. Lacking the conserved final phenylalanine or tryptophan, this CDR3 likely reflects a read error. The chain's CDR3 is CAWRPGTDTEAFS. The CDR3 DNA reads TGTGCCTGGAGACCCGGGACAGACACTGAAGCTTTCTCT. The chain uses TRBV30 and TRBJ1-1; 7 bases map to TRBD1. Germline CDR1 GTSNPN, CDR2 SVGIG (reference sequence). J gave up 3 bases and V 3 bases, and 4 bases lay outside the gene matches. The CDR3 has 13 amino acids.

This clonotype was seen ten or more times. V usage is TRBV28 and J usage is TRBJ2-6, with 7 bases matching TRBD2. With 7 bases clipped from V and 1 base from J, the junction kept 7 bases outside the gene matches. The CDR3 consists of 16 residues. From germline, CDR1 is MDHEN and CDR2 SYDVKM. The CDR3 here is CASNLAGESGANVLTF. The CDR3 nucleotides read TGTGCCAGCAACCTGGCGGGGGAGTCTGGGGCCAACGTCCTGACTTTC. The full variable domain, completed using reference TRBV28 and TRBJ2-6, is DVKVTQSSRYLVKRTGEKVFLECVQDMDHENMFWYRQDPGLGLRLIYFSYDVKMKEKGDIPEGYSVSREKKERFSLILESASTNQTSMYLCASNLAGESGANVLTFGAGSRLTVL.

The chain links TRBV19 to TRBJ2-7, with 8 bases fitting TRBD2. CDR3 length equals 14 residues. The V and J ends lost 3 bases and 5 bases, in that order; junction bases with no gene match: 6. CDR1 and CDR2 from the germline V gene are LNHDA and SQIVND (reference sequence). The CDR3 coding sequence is TGTGCCAGTAGTATCAACGGGAGGGCCCACGAGCAGTACTTC. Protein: CASSINGRAHEQYF. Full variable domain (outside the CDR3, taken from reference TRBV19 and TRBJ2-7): DGGITQSPKYLFRKEGQNVTLSCEQNLNHDAMYWYRQDPGQGLRLIYYSQIVNDFQKGDIAEGYSVSREKKESFPLTVTSAQKNPTAFYLCASSINGRAHEQYFGPGTRLTVT.

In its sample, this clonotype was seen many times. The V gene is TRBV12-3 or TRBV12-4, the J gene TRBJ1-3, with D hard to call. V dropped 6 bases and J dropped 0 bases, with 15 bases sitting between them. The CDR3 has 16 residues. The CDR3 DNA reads TGTGCCAGCAGCCCCAGAGGGCCCGACTCTGGAAACACCATATATTTT. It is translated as CASSPRGPDSGNTIYF.

This CDR3 reads CASSVGRGLGNTIYF. The DNA for the CDR3 is TGTGCCAGCAGCGTAGGAAGGGGGCTCGGAAACACCATATATTTT. This chain joins TRBV9 and TRBJ1-3; 7 bases match TRBD1. The CDR3 covers 15 residues. The germline gives CDR1 SGDLS, CDR2 YYNGEE. Germline trimming cut 0 bases from V and 4 bases from J; bases unmatched to any gene: 4.